What follows are 13 T cell receptor beta chains derived from one specimen sequenced in a study of cytomegalovirus exposure and HLA in healthy donors. The table came from immunoSEQ multiplex PCR; TCRdb's copy has only in-frame clones and leaves some out. The sample includes more than 110,000 clones, approximately 85% of them seen just once. The sample was PBMCs. The origin of the receptors is a woman in her thirties in good health and CMV-seronegative.

This clone was found a few times. The chain carries TRBV5-4 and TRBJ1-2; D is possibly TRBD1 (5 bases). The CDR3 length is 12 residues. Germline V gene lookup returns CDR1 SGHNT and CDR2 YYREEE (reference sequence). Trimming took off 4 bases at V and 4 bases at J, with 8 bases between the two ends. Here the CDR3 reads CASSPDTYGYTF. The CDR3 DNA is TGTGCCAGCAGCCCGGACACCTATGGCTACACCTTC. Together with reference TRBV5-4 and TRBJ1-2, the CDR3 gives the full variable domain: ETGVTQSPTHLIKTRGQQVTLRCSSQSGHNTVSWYQQALGQGPQFIFQYYREEENGRGNFPPRFSGLQFPNYSSELNVNALELDDSALYLCASSPDTYGYTFGSGTRLTVV.

V is TRBV28 and J is TRBJ2-7, with D perhaps TRBD1 (6 bases). V was pared by 6 bases and J by 2 bases, with 11 bases between. The CDR3 spans 13 residues. Germline V gene data show CDR1 as MDHEN and CDR2 as SYDVKM. This CDR3 is CASSPGTPYEQYF. Here the CDR3 DNA reads TGTGCCAGCAGCCCTGGGACACCCTACGAGCAGTACTTC. The variable domain in full, with the rest retrieved from reference TRBV28 and TRBJ2-7, is DVKVTQSSRYLVKRTGEKVFLECVQDMDHENMFWYRQDPGLGLRLIYFSYDVKMKEKGDIPEGYSVSREKKERFSLILESASTNQTSMYLCASSPGTPYEQYFGPGTRLTVT.

The rearrangement uses TRBV7-9 and TRBJ1-1; 7 bases align to TRBD1. The ends lost 0 bases at V and 5 bases at J; junction bases unmatched: 3. The length of the CDR3 is 14 residues. The germline gives CDR1 SEHNR, CDR2 FQNEAQ (reference sequence). CDR3 region: CASSLARGYTEAFF. In DNA, the CDR3 is TGTGCCAGCAGCTTAGCCAGGGGGTATACTGAAGCTTTCTTT.

The chain is built from TRBV15 and TRBJ1-2; 9 bases match TRBD1. Germline V gene sequence: CDR1 LNHNV, CDR2 YYDKDF (reference sequence). The CDR3 consists of 14 residues. J lost 5 bases, V lost 4 bases, and 5 bases had no gene match. The CDR3 coding sequence is TGTGCCACCAGCAAAGGACAGGGGTGGTATGGCTACACCTTC. The encoded protein is CATSKGQGWYGYTF.

This clone was detected only a few times. The chain combines TRBV4-1 with TRBJ1-2, with D possibly matching TRBD1 (5 bases). Trimming cost V 4 bases and J 8 bases, with 14 bases left between them. The length of the CDR3 is 13 residues. Germline V lookup: CDR1 MGHRA, CDR2 YSYEKL. DNA of the CDR3: TGCGCCAGCAGCCTCTCCAGGGAAGAGGGCTACACCTTC. This encodes CASSLSREEGYTF.

In DNA, the CDR3 is TGTGCCAGCAGTCGACAGGGTACCTACGAGCAGTACTTC. It translates to CASSRQGTYEQYF. The chain uses TRBV28 and TRBJ2-7; 7 bases align to TRBD1. With 5 bases clipped from V and 2 bases from J, the junction kept 3 bases outside the gene matches. CDR1 and CDR2 from the germline V gene are MDHEN and SYDVKM. There are 13 residues in the CDR3.

This clone was recorded once. This chain connects TRBV7-9 to TRBJ1-2; maybe TRBD1 (6 bases). The length of the CDR3 is 15 residues. V lost 3 bases and J 6 bases, leaving 17 bases between the germline ends. Germline assignment: CDR1 SEHNR and CDR2 FQNEAQ (reference sequence). CDR3 amino acids: CASSLGVQGLDGYTF. CDR3 bases: TGTGCCAGCAGCTTGGGTGTACAGGGACTAGATGGCTACACCTTC.

V is TRBV5-1 and J is TRBJ2-2; the match to TRBD1 covers 7 bases. Germline V gene lookup returns CDR1 SGHRS and CDR2 YFSETQ. CDR3 size: 16 residues. V lost 2 bases and J lost 2; bases outside the gene matches: 6. CDR3 amino acids: CASSLEGASNTGELFF. CDR3 sequence (DNA): TGCGCCAGCAGCTTAGAGGGGGCGAGTAACACCGGGGAGCTGTTTTTT.

Only a few counts were recorded for this clone. The V call is TRBV5-1, the J call TRBJ2-7; 8 nucleotides align to TRBD1. The junction had 4 bases not matched to a gene; V was cut back by 8 bases and J by 3 bases. The CDR3 extends over 12 amino acids. The germline V gene has CDR1 SGHRS and CDR2 YFSETQ. DNA of the CDR3: TGCGCCAGTACAGGGGGAATCTACGAGCAGTACTTC. It codes for CASTGGIYEQYF.

A remark on this clone: The sample has other DNA sequences that encode this CDR3 too. The chain uses TRBV19 and TRBJ2-1; TRBD2 is a possible D gene (5 bases). Germline lookup yields CDR1 LNHDA and CDR2 SQIVND (reference sequence). Between the trimmed V and J ends, which lost 3 bases and 1 base, there was a span of 7 bases. The length of the CDR3 is 14 residues. The CDR3 loop is CASSIRGSYNEQFF. CDR3 in DNA: TGTGCCAGTAGTATTCGGGGTTCCTACAATGAGCAGTTCTTC.

V gene TRBV18 combines with J gene TRBJ2-5; D might be TRBD2 (5 bases). Germline V gene lookup returns CDR1 KGHSH and CDR2 LQKENI. The CDR3 extends over 13 amino acids. V was trimmed by 2 bases and J by 9 bases, leaving 13 bases between them. The CDR3, as DNA: TGTGCCAGCTCACCATCGGACTCTCGGGCCCAGTACTTC. It is translated as CASSPSDSRAQYF.

The chain has TRBV11-2 and TRBJ1-1; D is perhaps TRBD1 (6 bases). The CDR3 runs 14 residues. The V end lost 1 base, the J end lost 4 bases, and 10 bases lay between the germline ends. Looked up from germline, CDR1 is SGHAT and CDR2 is FQNNGV. In DNA form, the CDR3 reads TGTGCCAGCAGCTTAGCAACAGGGAGCACTGAAGCTTTCTTT. It codes for CASSLATGSTEAFF.

V usage is TRBV7-8 and J usage is TRBJ1-1, with a tentative D call TRBD1 (5 bases). CDR1 and CDR2 (germline): SGHVS, FQNEAQ. This CDR3 has 16 residues. Trimming removed 5 bases from V and 0 bases from J, with 16 bases in between. The CDR3 bases are TGTGCCAGCAGCCTAACAGGTTTCCTTATGAACACTGAAGCTTTCTTT. It encodes CASSLTGFLMNTEAFF.